A selection of T cell receptor beta chains follows, all from one sample in a study of glioma-infiltrating T cells after dendritic cell vaccination. This table comes from immunoSEQ multiplex PCR, and its TCRdb copy is limited to in-frame clones, with some not included. Of about 92,000 clones in the sample, 85% to 90% were seen once. The sample consisted of blood, taken before dendritic cell vaccination. These TCRs come from a human donor with glioblastoma. Each CDR3 is given with its conserved first and last residue. Each record gives: clone size, D gene, J gene, V gene, CDR3 DNA, CDR3 protein. D genes are given only for firm matches. Clone size is stated in some rows and not others, as once, few, many or a class when expanded.

size: .
D: TRBD1
J: TRBJ2-7
V: TRBV7-8
DNA: TGTGCCAGCAGCTCCATGGGGACAGGGTCCTACGAGCAGTACTTC
CDR3: CASSSMGTGSYEQYF

size: .
D: TRBD1
J: TRBJ1-2
V: TRBV2
DNA: TGTGCCAGCAGTGTGTTGCCAGGGGGCCGGAACTATGGCTACACCTTC
CDR3: CASSVLPGGRNYGYTF

size: once
D: TRBD2
J: TRBJ2-3
V: TRBV9
DNA: TGTGCCAGCAGCGAGAGCGGGAGAGCAGATACGCAGTATTTT
CDR3: CASSESGRADTQYF

size: .
D: .
J: TRBJ1-1
V: TRBV5-1
DNA: TGCGCCAGCAGCTTTGACAGTTTCACTGAAGCTTTCTTT
CDR3: CASSFDSFTEAFF

size: .
D: TRBD1
J: TRBJ2-7
V: TRBV6-1
DNA: TGTGCCAGCAGTTCAATTACCGGGACAGGGACAGAGCAGTACTTC
CDR3: CASSSITGTGTEQYF

size: .
D: .
J: TRBJ2-1
V: TRBV7-2
DNA: TGTGCCAGCAGCCCCCCTCCCCCTTACAATGAGCAGTTCTTC
CDR3: CASSPPPPYNEQFF

size: .
D: TRBD1
J: TRBJ1-3
V: TRBV5-1
DNA: TGCGCCAGCAGCCGACTACCACCGGGACAGGGGGCTTTCTCCGGAAACACCATATATTTT
CDR3: CASSRLPPGQGAFSGNTIYF

size: .
D: TRBD1
J: TRBJ2-1
V: TRBV19
DNA: TGTGCCAGCGTGGGGACAGGGTCGAATGAGCAGTTCTTC
CDR3: CASVGTGSNEQFF

size: .
D: .
J: TRBJ1-5
V: TRBV2
DNA: TGTGCCAGCAGTGAGTTTTTCCCCGCGAGCAATCAGCCCCAGCATTTT
CDR3: CASSEFFPASNQPQHF

size: .
D: .
J: TRBJ2-2
V: TRBV9
DNA: TGTGCCAGCAGCACTCGAACCGGGGAGCTGTTTTTT
CDR3: CASSTRTGELFF

size: .
D: TRBD1
J: TRBJ1-1
V: TRBV2
DNA: TGTGCCAGCAGTGAAGCGCGGTATTGGTGGCAGGGGGCAGGGACTGAAGCTTTCTTT
CDR3: CASSEARYWWQGAGTEAFF